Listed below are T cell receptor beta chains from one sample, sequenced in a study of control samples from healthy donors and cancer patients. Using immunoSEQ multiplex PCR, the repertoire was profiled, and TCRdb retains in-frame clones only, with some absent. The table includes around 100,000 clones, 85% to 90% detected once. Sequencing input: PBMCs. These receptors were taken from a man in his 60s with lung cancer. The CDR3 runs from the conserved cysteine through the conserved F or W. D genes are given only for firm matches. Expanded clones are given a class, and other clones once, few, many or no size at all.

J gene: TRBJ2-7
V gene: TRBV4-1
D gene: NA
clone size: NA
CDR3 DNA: TGCGCCAGCAGCCAAGATGTCAGCTCCAGCTCCTACGAGCAGTACTTC
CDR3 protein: CASSQDVSSSSYEQYF

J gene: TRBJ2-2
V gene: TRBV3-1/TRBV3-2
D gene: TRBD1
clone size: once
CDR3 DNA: TGTGCCAGCAGCCAAGAAGGGACAGGAGGCGGGGAGCTGTTTTTT
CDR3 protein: CASSQEGTGGGELFF

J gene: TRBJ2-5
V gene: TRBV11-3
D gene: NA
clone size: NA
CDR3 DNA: TGTGCCAGCAGCTTCCAATCATTCTCGGGACTTATCCAAGAGACCCAGTACTTC
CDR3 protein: CASSFQSFSGLIQETQYF

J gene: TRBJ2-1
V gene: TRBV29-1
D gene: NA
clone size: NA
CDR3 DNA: TGCAGCGTCCTTTCAGGGGTTAATGAGCAGTTCTTC
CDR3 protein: CSVLSGVNEQFF

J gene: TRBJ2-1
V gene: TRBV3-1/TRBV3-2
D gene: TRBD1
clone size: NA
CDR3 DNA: TGTGCCAGCAGCCATACTCCCGGCCTAGGGGGCGGTGAGCAGTTCTTC
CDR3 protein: CASSHTPGLGGGEQFF

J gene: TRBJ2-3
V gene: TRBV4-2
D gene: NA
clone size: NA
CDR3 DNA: TGTGCCAGCAGCCAAACGCCGGGGGTATCGACAGATACGCAGTATTTT
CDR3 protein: CASSQTPGVSTDTQYF

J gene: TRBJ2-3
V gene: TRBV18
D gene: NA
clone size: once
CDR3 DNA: TGTGCCAGCTCACCAACAGGACAGCTCACAGATACGCAGTATTTT
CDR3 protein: CASSPTGQLTDTQYF

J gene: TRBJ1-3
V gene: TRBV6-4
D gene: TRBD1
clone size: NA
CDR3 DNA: TGTGCCAGCAGTGGGGGACAGACTGGAAACACCATATATTTT
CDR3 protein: CASSGGQTGNTIYF

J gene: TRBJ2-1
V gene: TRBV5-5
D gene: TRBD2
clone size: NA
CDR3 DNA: TGTGCCAGCAGCACCATTCTAGCGGGCAGCCTCAGCTCCTACAATGAGCAGTTCTTC
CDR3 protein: CASSTILAGSLSSYNEQFF

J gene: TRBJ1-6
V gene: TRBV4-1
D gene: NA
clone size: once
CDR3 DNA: TGCGCCAGCAGCCAAGAAAGTGGTACTACCCTCCACTTT
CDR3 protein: CASSQESGTTLHF

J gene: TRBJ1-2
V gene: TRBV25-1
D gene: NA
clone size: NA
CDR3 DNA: TGTGCCAGCAGTGCCCCCGGGACACAAGCTAACTATGGCTACACCTTC
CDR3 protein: CASSAPGTQANYGYTF

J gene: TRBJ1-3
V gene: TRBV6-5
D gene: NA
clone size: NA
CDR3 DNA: TGTGCCAGCAAGTGGGCAGGGGATGGAAACACCATATATTTT
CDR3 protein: CASKWAGDGNTIYF

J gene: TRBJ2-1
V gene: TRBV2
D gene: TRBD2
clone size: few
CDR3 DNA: TGTGCCAGCAGGGCTAGCGGGGGGAGGTACAATGAGCAGTTCTTC
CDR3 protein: CASRASGGRYNEQFF

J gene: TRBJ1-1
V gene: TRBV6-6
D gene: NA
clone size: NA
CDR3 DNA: TGTGCCAGCAGGACTGGCCCGTACACTGAAGCTTTCTTT
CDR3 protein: CASRTGPYTEAFF

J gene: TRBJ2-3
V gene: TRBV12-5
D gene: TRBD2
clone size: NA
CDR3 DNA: TGTGCTAGTGGCCGCCCAGCGGGGGGCAGCACAGATACGCAGTATTTT
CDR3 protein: CASGRPAGGSTDTQYF

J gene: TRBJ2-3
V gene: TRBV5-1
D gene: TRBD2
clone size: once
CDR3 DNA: TGCGCCAGCAGCTTACGTCCCGGGACTAGCGGGGCGGGGTACGTTACGCAGTATTTT
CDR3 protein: CASSLRPGTSGAGYVTQYF